A single sample gave rise to the 18 T cell receptor beta chains below, sequenced in a study of technical replicates of blood from a few donors. TCRdb's copy holds only in-frame clones and misses some; the assay was immunoSEQ multiplex PCR. The data contain fewer than 90,000 clones, 90% to 95% of them singletons. The material sequenced was T cells isolated from PBMCs. The receptors derive from a human donor in good health.

The rearrangement links TRBV5-1 to TRBJ2-1; TRBD2 might be the D (5 bases). V was trimmed by 2 bases and J by 7 bases, leaving 19 bases between them. There are 16 residues in the CDR3. Germline V CDR1 and CDR2: SGHRS, YFSETQ. CDR3 residues: CASSFLTGIMWNEQFF. The CDR3 DNA sequence: TGCGCCAGCAGCTTTTTGACCGGGATCATGTGGAATGAGCAGTTCTTC. The full variable domain, with the rest looked up from reference TRBV5-1 and TRBJ2-1, is KAGVTQTPRYLIKTRGQQVTLSCSPISGHRSVSWYQQTPGQGLQFLFEYFSETQRNKGNFPGRFSGRQFSNSRSEMNVSTLELGDSALYLCASSFLTGIMWNEQFFGPGTRLTVL.

V and J are TRBV19 and TRBJ2-7; the match to TRBD1 covers 9 bases. The CDR3 has 16 amino acids. The germline V gene encodes CDR1 LNHDA and CDR2 SQIVND (reference sequence). Trimming at V came to 2 bases and at J to 0 bases, leaving 5 bases not matched to a gene. In DNA, the CDR3 is TGTGCCAGTAGTATACCCGGGACAGGGCTCTCCTACGAGCAGTACTTC. The encoded protein is CASSIPGTGLSYEQYF. The whole variable domain, remainder taken from reference TRBV19 and TRBJ2-7, is DGGITQSPKYLFRKEGQNVTLSCEQNLNHDAMYWYRQDPGQGLRLIYYSQIVNDFQKGDIAEGYSVSREKKESFPLTVTSAQKNPTAFYLCASSIPGTGLSYEQYFGPGTRLTVT.

The V and J genes are TRBV19 and TRBJ1-6; weak D call: TRBD1 (6 bases). CDR1 is LNHDA, CDR2 SQIVND, per germline (reference sequence). Deletions cut 7 bases from V and 6 bases from J, with 16 bases between. This CDR3 has 15 amino acids. CDR3 DNA: TGTGCCAGTACCAAGGACAGAAAGTCTAATTCACCCCTCCACTTT. Translated, it gives CASTKDRKSNSPLHF.

This clone was observed a single time. The chain combines TRBV18 with TRBJ1-2, with TRBD1 matching 9 bases. Germline-derived CDR1 and CDR2 are KGHSH and LQKENI. Losses at the gene ends were 3 bases for V and 8 bases for J; bases not matched to a gene: 4. This CDR3 comprises 13 residues. As DNA, the CDR3 is TGTGCCAGCTCACCCCGACAGGGGGACGGCTACACCTTC. This codes for CASSPRQGDGYTF.

The chain joins TRBV6-1 to TRBJ1-5; 9 nucleotides match TRBD1. The CDR3 extends over 15 amino acids. V gave up 9 bases and J gave up 5 bases; unmatched junction bases: 11. CDR1 is MNHNS, CDR2 SASEGT, per germline. The CDR3 reads CASEVTGTGYQPQHF. CDR3 nucleotides: TGTGCCAGTGAAGTTACCGGGACAGGGTATCAGCCCCAGCATTTT.

The chain recombines TRBV15 with TRBJ2-5; 9 nucleotides agree with TRBD2. Trimming at V came to 5 bases and at J to 3 bases, leaving 4 bases not matched to a gene. Germline V gives CDR1 LNHNV, CDR2 YYDKDF (reference sequence). The CDR3 spans 14 residues. This CDR3 reads CATSPRLAEETQYF. In DNA form, the CDR3 reads TGTGCCACCAGCCCTCGACTAGCGGAAGAGACCCAGTACTTC.

The chain joins TRBV11-3 to TRBJ2-2; the match to TRBD1 covers 7 bases. The V gene's germline CDR1 is SGHNT and CDR2 YENEEA. The V and J ends lost 1 base and 1 base, in that order; junction bases with no gene match: 9. The CDR3 sequence is 18 residues long. DNA of the CDR3: TGTGCCAGCAGCTTAGGCCGATACGACAGGGAGAACACCGGGGAGCTGTTTTTT. It specifies CASSLGRYDRENTGELFF.

V gene TRBV7-9 combines with J gene TRBJ1-2; 7 bases are a match to TRBD1. CDR1 is SEHNR, CDR2 FQNEAQ, per germline (reference sequence). The length of the CDR3 is 13 residues. The V segment lost 10 bases and the J segment 7 bases; nucleotides outside the gene matches: 12. The CDR3 nucleotides are TGTGCCACGATTACCACAGGGGACGGTGGCTACACCTTC. This sequence encodes CATITTGDGGYTF.

The chain is built from TRBV4-1 and TRBJ2-7, with 9 bases aligning to TRBD1. V shed 0 bases, J shed 1 base, and the junction held 13 bases outside the gene matches. Germline CDR1 and CDR2: MGHRA and YSYEKL. This CDR3 region has 19 residues. Here the CDR3 reads CASSQDSPPFGTGSYEQYF. Here the CDR3 DNA reads TGCGCCAGCAGCCAAGACTCCCCCCCCTTCGGGACAGGGTCCTACGAGCAGTACTTC.

This clone was observed a few times. CDR3 sequence reads: CASRRLAAPPYEQYF. The CDR3 DNA sequence: TGTGCCAGTAGGCGACTAGCGGCCCCTCCCTACGAGCAGTACTTC. V usage is TRBV19 and J usage is TRBJ2-7; 9 bases map to TRBD2. Looked up from germline, CDR1 is LNHDA and CDR2 is SQIVND (reference sequence). The CDR3 runs 15 residues. The trim removed 6 bases at V and 2 bases at J, leaving 8 bases unmatched.

This chain joins TRBV4-2 and TRBJ1-1, with 7 bases identical to TRBD1. CDR1 and CDR2 (germline): LGHNA, YNFKEQ. The J segment lost 5 bases and the V segment lost 3 bases, leaving 3 bases of the junction unmatched. CDR3 length: 13 amino acids. The CDR3 nucleotides read TGTGCCAGCAGCCAGACGACAGGGACTGAAGCTTTCTTT. Protein: CASSQTTGTEAFF.

Only one count was recorded for this clone. This chain links TRBV9 with TRBJ1-2; tentatively, D is TRBD1 (5 bases). CDR1 is SGDLS, CDR2 YYNGEE, per germline. The CDR3 is 15 residues long. V was clipped by 3 bases and J by 7 bases, with 19 bases between them. DNA for the CDR3: TGTGCCAGCAGCGCGGACATTGGGCCCTCGCGTGGCTACACCTTC. Protein: CASSADIGPSRGYTF. Full variable domain (remainder filled in from reference TRBV9 and TRBJ1-2): DSGVTQTPKHLITATGQRVTLRCSPRSGDLSVYWYQQSLDQGLQFLIQYYNGEERAKGNILERFSAQQFPDLHSELNLSSLELGDSALYFCASSADIGPSRGYTFGSGTRLTVV.

The genes are TRBV27 and TRBJ2-1; no clear D gene. Germline values: CDR1 MNHEY, CDR2 SMNVEV (reference sequence). Trimming cost V 3 bases and J 15 bases, with 21 bases left between them. The CDR3 sequence is 14 residues long. CDR3 in DNA: TGTGCCAGCAGTTTTCCTCACTGGGCAGTCACGGCGTTCTTC. It codes for CASSFPHWAVTAFF.

This clone was detected only once. This chain uses TRBV10-3 with TRBJ1-5; D is undetermined. Trimming pared 2 bases from V and 1 base from J, leaving 12 bases between. The CDR3 contains 16 residues. The V gene's germline CDR1 is ENHRY and CDR2 SYGVKD. This CDR3 is CAISEKMRGSNQPQHF. The CDR3 coding sequence is TGTGCCATCAGTGAGAAGATGCGAGGGAGCAATCAGCCCCAGCATTTT.

J is TRBJ1-2 and V is TRBV28; 7 bases agree with TRBD1. The CDR3 extends over 11 amino acids. CDR1 MDHEN and CDR2 SYDVKM come from the germline V gene. The V and J ends lost 4 bases and 10 bases, in that order; junction bases with no gene match: 3. The CDR3 sequence is CASSWDRSYTF. The CDR3 DNA is TGTGCCAGCAGTTGGGACAGATCCTACACCTTC.

V usage is TRBV6-5 and J usage is TRBJ2-7; 9 bases are shared with TRBD1. V shed 4 bases and J 4 bases; nucleotides not matched to a gene: 8. CDR1 is MNHEY, CDR2 SVGAGI, per germline. The CDR3 loop spans 15 amino acids. The CDR3 region is CASSSLDRGYYEQYF. The CDR3 region has the DNA TGTGCCAGCAGTTCACTGGACAGGGGCTATTACGAGCAGTACTTC.

V gene TRBV2 combines with J gene TRBJ1-2, with D perhaps matching TRBD1 (6 bases). CDR3 length: 13 amino acids. Germline lookup yields CDR1 SNHLY and CDR2 FYNNEI. With 5 bases removed from V and 1 base from J, the gap between germline ends came to 8 bases. The CDR3 reads CASSRDNNYGYTF. DNA for the CDR3: TGTGCCAGCAGTCGGGACAATAACTATGGCTACACCTTC.

This chain uses TRBV4-1 with TRBJ2-1; D may be TRBD2 (5 bases). This CDR3 spans 16 amino acids. V gave up 1 base and J gave up 0 bases, with 10 bases separating them. Germline CDR1 and CDR2: MGHRA and YSYEKL. The CDR3 nucleotides are TGCGCCAGCAGCCAAGTCTGGGGAGACTCCTACAATGAGCAGTTCTTC. Its protein is CASSQVWGDSYNEQFF.